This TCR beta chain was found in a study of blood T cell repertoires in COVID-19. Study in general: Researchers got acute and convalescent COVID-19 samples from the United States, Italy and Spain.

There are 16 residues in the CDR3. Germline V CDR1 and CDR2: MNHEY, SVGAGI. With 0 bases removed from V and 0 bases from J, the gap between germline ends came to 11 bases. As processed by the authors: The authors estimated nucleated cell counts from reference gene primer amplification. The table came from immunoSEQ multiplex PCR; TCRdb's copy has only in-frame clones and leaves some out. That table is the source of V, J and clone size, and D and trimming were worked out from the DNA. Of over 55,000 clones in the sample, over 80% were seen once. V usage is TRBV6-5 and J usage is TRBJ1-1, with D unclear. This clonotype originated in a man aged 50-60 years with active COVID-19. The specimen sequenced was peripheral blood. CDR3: CASSYSRAGLNTEAFF. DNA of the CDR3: TGTGCCAGCAGTTACTCGAGGGCAGGATTGAACACTGAAGCTTTCTTT.